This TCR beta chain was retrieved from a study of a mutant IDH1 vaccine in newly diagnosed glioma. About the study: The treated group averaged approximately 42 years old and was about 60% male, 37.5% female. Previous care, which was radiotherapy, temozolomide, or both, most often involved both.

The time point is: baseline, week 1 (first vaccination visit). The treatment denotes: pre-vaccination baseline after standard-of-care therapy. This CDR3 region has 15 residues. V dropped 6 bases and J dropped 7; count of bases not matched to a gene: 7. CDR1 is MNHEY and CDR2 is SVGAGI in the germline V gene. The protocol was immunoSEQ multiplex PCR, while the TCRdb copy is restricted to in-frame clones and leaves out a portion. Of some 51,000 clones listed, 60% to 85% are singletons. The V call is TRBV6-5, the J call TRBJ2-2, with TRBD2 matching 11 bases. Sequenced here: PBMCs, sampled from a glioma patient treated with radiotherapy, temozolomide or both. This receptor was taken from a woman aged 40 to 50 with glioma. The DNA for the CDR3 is TGTGCCAGCAGGCCAACTAGCGGGAGACACGGGGAGCTGTTTTTT. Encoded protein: CASRPTSGRHGELFF.